Reported below is one T cell receptor (beta chain). Its antigen is currently unknown. This entry belongs to a study of T cell responses to AZD1222 COVID-19 vaccine. Findings of the study overall: Donors were largely white British and mainly female; clonal diversity was possibly underestimated. Breadth and depth of Spike-specific TCRs rose after two AZD1222 doses.

Looked up from germline, CDR1 is SGHVS and CDR2 is FNYEAQ. This CDR3 is 16 amino acids long. V was shortened by 1 base and J by 2 bases, with 13 bases between the two germline ends. TCRdb's copy holds only in-frame clones and misses some; the assay was immunoSEQ multiplex PCR. The sample holds nearly 110,000 clones, nearly 90% seen once. The rearrangement joins TRBV7-6 to TRBJ2-3; the D call may be TRBD1 or TRBD2 (5 bases each). The specimen was peripheral blood, collected 28 days after the second AZD1222 dose. The sequence derives from an adult who received the AZD1222 COVID-19 vaccine. In DNA form, the CDR3 reads TGTGCCAGCAGCTTAGATTCGGGGACCCACACAGATACGCAGTATTTT. Its protein product is CASSLDSGTHTDTQYF.